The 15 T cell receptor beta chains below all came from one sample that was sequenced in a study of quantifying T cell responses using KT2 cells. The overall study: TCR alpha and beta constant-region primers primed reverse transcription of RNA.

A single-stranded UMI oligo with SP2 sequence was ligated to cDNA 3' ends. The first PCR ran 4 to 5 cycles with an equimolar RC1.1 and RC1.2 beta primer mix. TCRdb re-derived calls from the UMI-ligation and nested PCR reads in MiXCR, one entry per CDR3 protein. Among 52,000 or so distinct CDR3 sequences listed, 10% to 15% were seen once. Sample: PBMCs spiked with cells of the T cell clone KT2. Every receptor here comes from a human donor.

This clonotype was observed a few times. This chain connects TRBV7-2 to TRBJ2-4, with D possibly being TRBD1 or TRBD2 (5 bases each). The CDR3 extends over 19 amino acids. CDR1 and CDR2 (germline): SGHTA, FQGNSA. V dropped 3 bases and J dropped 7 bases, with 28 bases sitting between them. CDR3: CASSFYHIGTSDSRNIQYF. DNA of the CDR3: TGTGCCAGCAGCTTCTATCATATCGGGACGAGTGATTCTAGGAACATTCAGTACTTC.

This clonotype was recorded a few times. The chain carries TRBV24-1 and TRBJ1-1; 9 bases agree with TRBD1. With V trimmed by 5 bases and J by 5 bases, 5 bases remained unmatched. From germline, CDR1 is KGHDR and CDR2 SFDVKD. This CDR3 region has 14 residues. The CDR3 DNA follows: TGTGCCACCAGTGGGACAGGGGTGGGAACTGAAGCTTTCTTT. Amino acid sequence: CATSGTGVGTEAFF.

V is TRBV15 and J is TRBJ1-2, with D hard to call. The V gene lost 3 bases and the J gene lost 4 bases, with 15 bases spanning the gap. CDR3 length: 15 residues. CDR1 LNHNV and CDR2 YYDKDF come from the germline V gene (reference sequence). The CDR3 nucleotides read TGTGCCACCAGCAGGGATTTAACACCTCTCTATGGCTACACCTTC. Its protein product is CATSRDLTPLYGYTF.

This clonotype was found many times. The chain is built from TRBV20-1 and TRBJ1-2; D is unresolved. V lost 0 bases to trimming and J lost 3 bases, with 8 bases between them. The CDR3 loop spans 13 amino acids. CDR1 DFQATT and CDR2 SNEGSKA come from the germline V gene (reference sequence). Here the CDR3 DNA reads TGCAGTGCTAGAGACAGGAGGGACTATGGCTACACCTTC. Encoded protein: CSARDRRDYGYTF.

The CDR3 loop is CASAIGGGYTF. The DNA of the CDR3 is TGTGCCAGCGCCATTGGAGGGGGCTACACCTTC. The V gene is TRBV7-9, the J gene TRBJ1-2; D is uncertain. Germline V gene sequence: CDR1 SEHNR, CDR2 FQNEAQ (reference sequence). Trimming removed 8 bases at V and 8 bases at J, with 12 bases between. CDR3 size: 11 residues. Full variable domain (remainder filled in from reference TRBV7-9 and TRBJ1-2): DTGVSQNPRHKITKRGQNVTFRCDPISEHNRLYWYRQTLGQGPEFLTYFQNEAQLEKSRLLSDRFSAERPKGSFSTLEIQRTEQGDSAMYLCASAIGGGYTFGSGTRLTVV.

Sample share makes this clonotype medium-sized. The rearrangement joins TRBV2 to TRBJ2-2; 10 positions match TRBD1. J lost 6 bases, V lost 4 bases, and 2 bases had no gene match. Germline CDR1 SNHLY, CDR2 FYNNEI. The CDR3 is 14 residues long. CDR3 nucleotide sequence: TGTGCCAGCAGTGGCGGACAGGGGGCCGGGGAGCTGTTTTTT. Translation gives CASSGGQGAGELFF.

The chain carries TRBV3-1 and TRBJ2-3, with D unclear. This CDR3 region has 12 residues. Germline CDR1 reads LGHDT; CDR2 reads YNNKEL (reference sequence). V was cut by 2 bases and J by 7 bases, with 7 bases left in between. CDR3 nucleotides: TGTGCCAGCAGCCAAAGGGCGAATACGCAGTATTTT. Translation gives CASSQRANTQYF.

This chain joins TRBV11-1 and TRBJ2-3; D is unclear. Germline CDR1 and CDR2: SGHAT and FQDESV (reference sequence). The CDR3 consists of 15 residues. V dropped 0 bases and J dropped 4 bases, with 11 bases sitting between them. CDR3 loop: CASSLARVSSDTQYF. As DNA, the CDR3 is TGTGCCAGCAGCTTAGCGCGTGTGTCGTCAGATACGCAGTATTTT.

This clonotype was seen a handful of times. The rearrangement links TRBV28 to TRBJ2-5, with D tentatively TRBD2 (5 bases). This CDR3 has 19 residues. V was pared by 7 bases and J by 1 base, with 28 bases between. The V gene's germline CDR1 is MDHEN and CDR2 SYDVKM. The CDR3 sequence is CASTSKGSAYQETQETQYF. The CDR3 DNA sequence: TGTGCCAGCACCTCTAAAGGTAGCGCCTACCAAGAGACCCAAGAGACCCAGTACTTC.

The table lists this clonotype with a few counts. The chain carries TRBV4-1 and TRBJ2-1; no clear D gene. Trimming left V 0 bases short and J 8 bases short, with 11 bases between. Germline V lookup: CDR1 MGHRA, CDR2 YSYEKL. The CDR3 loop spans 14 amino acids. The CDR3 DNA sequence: TGCGCCAGCAGCCAAGATAGTAGGCAGCATGAGCAGTTCTTC. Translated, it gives CASSQDSRQHEQFF.

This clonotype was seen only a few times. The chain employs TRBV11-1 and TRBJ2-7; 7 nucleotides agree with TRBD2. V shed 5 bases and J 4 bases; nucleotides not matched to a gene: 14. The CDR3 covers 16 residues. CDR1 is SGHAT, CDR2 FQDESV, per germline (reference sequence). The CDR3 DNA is TGTGCCAGCAGCCTACTTGAAGGCGGGAGTGTTTACGAGCAGTACTTC. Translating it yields CASSLLEGGSVYEQYF.

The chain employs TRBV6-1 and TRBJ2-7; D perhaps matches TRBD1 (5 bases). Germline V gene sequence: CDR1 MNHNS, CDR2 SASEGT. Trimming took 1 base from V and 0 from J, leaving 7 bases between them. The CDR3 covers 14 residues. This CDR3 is CASSEGDSSYEQYF. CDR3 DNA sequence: TGTGCCAGCAGTGAAGGTGACAGCTCCTACGAGCAGTACTTC.

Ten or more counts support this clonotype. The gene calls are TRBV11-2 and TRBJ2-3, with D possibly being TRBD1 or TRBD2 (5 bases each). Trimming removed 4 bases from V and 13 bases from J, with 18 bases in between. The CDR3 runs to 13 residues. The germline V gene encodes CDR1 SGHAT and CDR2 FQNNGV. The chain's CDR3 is CASSSTFRDQKYF. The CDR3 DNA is TGTGCCAGCAGCTCGACCTTCCGGGACCAGAAGTATTTT.

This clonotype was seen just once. CDR3 DNA sequence: TGTGCCAGCAGTGTTCGCCCCGATCTACGGGAGCAGTACTTC. It translates to CASSVRPDLREQYF. The chain uses TRBV2 and TRBJ2-7; the D is unclear. This CDR3 spans 14 amino acids. V was shortened by 4 bases and J by 7 bases, with 17 bases between the two germline ends. Germline V lookup: CDR1 SNHLY, CDR2 FYNNEI.

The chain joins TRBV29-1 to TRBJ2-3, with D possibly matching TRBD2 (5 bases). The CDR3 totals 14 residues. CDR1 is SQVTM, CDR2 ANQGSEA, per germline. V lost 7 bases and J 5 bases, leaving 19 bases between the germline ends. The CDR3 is CSASLTMLIDTQYF. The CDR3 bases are TGCAGCGCCTCATTGACTATGTTAATAGATACGCAGTATTTT.